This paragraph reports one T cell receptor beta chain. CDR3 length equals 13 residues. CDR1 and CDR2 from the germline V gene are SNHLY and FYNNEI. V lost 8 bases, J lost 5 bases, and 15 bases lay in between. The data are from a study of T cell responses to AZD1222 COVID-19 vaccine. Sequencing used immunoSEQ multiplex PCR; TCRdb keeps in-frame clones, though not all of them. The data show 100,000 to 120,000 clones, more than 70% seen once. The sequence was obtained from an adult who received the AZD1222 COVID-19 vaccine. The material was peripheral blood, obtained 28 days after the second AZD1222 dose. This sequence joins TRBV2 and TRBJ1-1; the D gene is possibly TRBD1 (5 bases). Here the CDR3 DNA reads TGTGCCAGCCGATGGGGGGGGAGGACTGAAGCTTTCTTT. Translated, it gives CASRWGGRTEAFF.